The 12 T cell receptor beta chains below were found in one sample sequenced in a study of blood T cell repertoires in COVID-19. The table came from immunoSEQ multiplex PCR; TCRdb's copy has only in-frame clones and leaves some out. The table lists about 170,000 clones, roughly 86% of them singletons, with 7% to 8% in the top ten. The sequenced material came from peripheral blood. Receptors were obtained from a woman aged 80 or older in a cohort sampled during active or convalescent COVID-19.

A word on this clone: The conserved closing phenylalanine or tryptophan is absent in this CDR3, likely reflecting a read error. Because the CDR3's place on the DNA is in doubt, the DNA is left out and the CDR3 is given as listed by TCRdb. The chain combines TRBV28 with TRBJ1-5; the table gives TRBD1 as D, unverified against the DNA. Germline CDR1 and CDR2: MDHEN and SYDVKM. The CDR3 sequence runs 13 residues, both termini included. This CDR3 is CASRPNSLGLRWI.

The V call is TRBV5-1, the J call TRBJ1-6; TRBD1 aligns across 10 bases. The J segment lost 8 bases and the V segment lost 7 bases, leaving 6 bases of the junction unmatched. CDR1 and CDR2 (germline): SGHRS, YFSETQ. CDR3 length equals 14 residues. CDR3 bases: TGCGCCAGCCGACTGACAGGGGGCGATTCACCCCTCCACTTT. Its translation is CASRLTGGDSPLHF.

This clone was detected a few times. The chain's CDR3 is CASSGGLSNQPQHF. The CDR3 DNA is TGTGCCAGCAGTGGAGGGCTTAGCAATCAGCCCCAGCATTTT. The chain is built from TRBV2 and TRBJ1-5; D not resolved. The V and J ends lost 4 bases and 0 bases respectively, with 7 bases between them. Germline assignment: CDR1 SNHLY and CDR2 FYNNEI. The CDR3 contains 14 residues. Full variable domain (remainder filled in from reference TRBV2 and TRBJ1-5): EPEVTQTPSHQVTQMGQEVILRCVPISNHLYFYWYRQILGQKVEFLVSFYNNEISEKSEIFDDQFSVERPDGSNFTLKIRSTKLEDSAMYFCASSGGLSNQPQHFGDGTRLSIL.

The chain carries TRBV5-1 and TRBJ2-7, with TRBD2 matching 8 bases. The CDR3 extends over 15 amino acids. The V segment lost 0 bases and the J segment 4 bases; nucleotides outside the gene matches: 6. The germline gives CDR1 SGHRS, CDR2 YFSETQ. This CDR3 is CASSLDSGSRYEQYV. CDR3 coding DNA: TGCGCCAGCAGCTTGGACAGCGGGAGTAGGTACGAGCAGTACGTC.

V usage is TRBV18 and J usage is TRBJ1-1; D is undetermined. The CDR3 totals 15 residues. Trimming took off 1 base at V and 1 base at J, with 10 bases between the two ends. Germline V lookup: CDR1 KGHSH, CDR2 LQKENI. The CDR3 DNA sequence: TGTGCCAGCTCACCACTTGTAACGGGGAACACTGAAGCTTTCTTT. Encoded protein: CASSPLVTGNTEAFF.

The CDR3 sequence: CASSPRGGDDTQYF. The CDR3 DNA follows: TGTGCCAGCAGTCCCCGGGGGGGGGACGATACGCAGTATTTT. The chain carries TRBV27 and TRBJ2-3; 8 nucleotides agree with TRBD2. Germline trimming cut 5 bases from V and 6 bases from J; bases unmatched to any gene: 7. Germline V gene data show CDR1 as MNHEY and CDR2 as SMNVEV (reference sequence). This CDR3 has 14 amino acids.

The V and J genes are TRBV11-2 and TRBJ2-1, with a possible D match to TRBD2 (5 bases). Germline V gene sequence: CDR1 SGHAT, CDR2 FQNNGV. Trimming shortened V by 1 base and J by 5 bases, and 15 bases separated the two germline ends. There are 16 residues in the CDR3. The CDR3 DNA reads as TGTGCCAGCAGCTTAGTTACCGGGGAAACACACAATGAGCAGTTCTTC. This codes for CASSLVTGETHNEQFF. Complete variable domain (other parts from reference TRBV11-2 and TRBJ2-1): EAGVAQSPRYKIIEKRQSVAFWCNPISGHATLYWYQQILGQGPKLLIQFQNNGVVDDSQLPKDRFSAERLKGVDSTLKIQPAKLEDSAVYLCASSLVTGETHNEQFFGPGTRLTVL.

The chain carries TRBV5-1 and TRBJ2-7, with 7 bases that match TRBD1. V trimming: 0 bases; J trimming: 8 bases; junction bases outside the gene matches: 8. Germline CDR1 SGHRS, CDR2 YFSETQ. There are 14 residues in the CDR3. The CDR3 loop reads CASSLERQGEKQYF. The DNA for the CDR3 is TGCGCCAGCAGCTTGGAACGACAGGGCGAGAAGCAGTACTTC.

The gene calls are TRBV20-1 and TRBJ2-1; no definite D call. CDR3 length: 11 residues. CDR1 is DFQATT, CDR2 SNEGSKA, per germline (reference sequence). The V gene lost 3 bases and the J gene lost 6 bases, with 6 bases spanning the gap. CDR3 residues: CSASLANEQFF. DNA for the CDR3: TGCAGTGCTAGTTTGGCCAATGAGCAGTTCTTC.

The rearrangement links TRBV5-4 to TRBJ2-1; 11 nucleotides agree with TRBD2. Trimming removed 0 bases from V and 9 bases from J; junction bases left unmatched: 11. The V gene's germline CDR1 is SGHNT and CDR2 YYREEE (reference sequence). The CDR3 is 17 residues long. The CDR3 sequence: CASSLGAGTSGYSEQFF. CDR3 sequence (DNA): TGTGCCAGCAGCTTGGGGGCCGGGACTAGCGGTTATAGTGAGCAGTTCTTC.

The J gene is TRBJ1-1, the V gene TRBV19; a weak D match, TRBD1 (5 bases). This CDR3 has 16 residues. V was cut by 4 bases and J by 1 base, with 16 bases left in between. CDR1 and CDR2 from the germline V gene are LNHDA and SQIVND (reference sequence). CDR3 DNA sequence: TGTGCCAGTAGTACAGGGCTCCTTGGTAGGAACACTGAAGCTTTCTTT. It codes for CASSTGLLGRNTEAFF.

V and J are TRBV2 and TRBJ2-7; 9 bases map to TRBD1. Germline CDR1 is SNHLY and CDR2 is FYNNEI. The CDR3 consists of 12 residues. The junction had 8 bases not matched to a gene; V was cut back by 7 bases and J by 10 bases. CDR3 protein: CASTPDRGFQYV. CDR3 nucleotide sequence: TGTGCCAGCACTCCCGACAGGGGGTTTCAGTACGTC.